Presented here are 20 T cell receptor beta chains from one specimen sequenced in a study of spatial heterogeneity in lung cancer. Time point indicated: sample taken at primary tumor resection. Researchers sequenced whole RNA taken from tumor, nontumor lung or frozen PBMC without sorting. In TCRdb, the 5' RACE reads were re-called with MiXCR into one record per CDR3 protein. The repertoire includes roughly 10,000 distinct CDR3 sequences, 6.3% of them detected once, and approximately 30% sits in the top ten. The material was PBMCs, obtained at surgery. The source is a male donor with early-stage non-small cell lung cancer.

This clonotype counts as medium-sized. A library prepared for alpha chains yielded this beta chain as an off-target read; its size is of little meaning. V and J are TRBV18 and TRBJ1-5, with D possibly being TRBD1 (5 bases). Deletions cut 0 bases from V and 9 bases from J, with 12 bases between. Germline CDR1 reads KGHSH; CDR2 reads LQKENI. CDR3 length: 14 residues. The CDR3 sequence is CASSPPGLQAPQHF. The CDR3 DNA is TGTGCCAGCTCACCACCGGGGCTTCAGGCGCCCCAGCATTTT.

By proportion, this clonotype is medium-sized (0.01 to 0.1%). This beta chain slipped into a library made for alpha chains as a stray read, so its size is not meaningful. V gene TRBV29-1 combines with J gene TRBJ2-5, with D possibly TRBD1 on 6 matching bases. CDR1 is SQVTM, CDR2 ANQGSEA, per germline. Trimming pared 7 bases from V and 3 bases from J, leaving 15 bases between. This CDR3 is 13 amino acids long. The CDR3 coding sequence is TGCAGCGGCCAACAGGGTGCTAAAGAGACCCAGTACTTC. Translated, it gives CSGQQGAKETQYF.

At least ten counts were recorded for this clonotype. A library prepared for alpha chains yielded this beta chain as an off-target read; its size is of little meaning. The chain joins TRBV7-9 to TRBJ1-1; D is unclear. Germline V lookup: CDR1 SEHNR, CDR2 FQNEAQ (reference sequence). Trimming stripped 1 base from V and 7 bases from J, with 7 bases between. The CDR3 length is 12 residues. CDR3 coding DNA: TGTGCCAGCAGCTTAGGAGTGGGTGAAGCTTTCTTT. This translates into CASSLGVGEAFF.

This clonotype has at least ten counts. This beta chain is off target for a library built for alpha chains, so its abundance means little. The chain employs TRBV5-1 and TRBJ1-2; D is uncertain. This CDR3 has 14 residues. Between the trimmed V and J ends, which lost 2 bases and 4 bases, there was a span of 12 bases. Germline V gives CDR1 SGHRS, CDR2 YFSETQ. Written as DNA, the CDR3 is TGCGCCAGCAGCTTAGGTTACACCGCCTATGGCTACACCTTC. Its translation: CASSLGYTAYGYTF.

Regarding this clonotype: This beta chain came through as a stray read in a library set up for alpha chains, and its size says little. J is TRBJ1-6 and V is TRBV11-1; D gene ambiguous. Germline loops: CDR1 SGHAT, CDR2 FQDESV (reference sequence). This CDR3 comprises 16 residues. V lost 1 base and J 1 base, leaving 8 bases between the germline ends. CDR3 amino acids: CASSLGVRSYNSPLHF. DNA of the CDR3: TGTGCCAGCAGCTTAGGGGTGCGTTCCTATAATTCACCCCTCCACTTT.

This clonotype was counted at least ten times. Because the library targeted alpha chains, this beta chain is an off-target read whose size means little. The chain carries TRBV7-2 and TRBJ2-3; D ambiguous. The ends were cut back, 0 bases at V and 5 bases at J, with 9 bases in the middle. CDR1 is SGHTA, CDR2 FQGNSA, per germline. This CDR3 is 14 amino acids long. The CDR3: CASSLAAHKDTQYF. The CDR3 DNA reads TGTGCCAGCAGCTTAGCGGCCCACAAAGATACGCAGTATTTT.

This clonotype is labeled medium-sized. This beta chain was picked up by a library intended for alpha chains and is off target, so its count carries little meaning. J is TRBJ2-2 and V is TRBV5-1, with 7 bases matching TRBD2. Trimming removed 2 bases from V and 4 bases from J; junction bases left unmatched: 5. Germline V CDR1 and CDR2: SGHRS, YFSETQ. This CDR3 comprises 15 residues. The CDR3 sequence is CASSFTSDTTGELFF. As DNA, the CDR3 is TGCGCCAGCAGCTTCACTAGCGACACCACCGGGGAGCTGTTTTTT.

This clonotype has only a few counts. This beta chain appears as a stray read in a library generated for alpha chains; its size is not informative. The gene calls are TRBV30 and TRBJ2-1; D is perhaps TRBD1 (5 bases). CDR1 is GTSNPN and CDR2 is SVGIG in the germline V gene (reference sequence). The CDR3 has 14 amino acids. V was shortened by 8 bases and J by 4 bases, with 18 bases between the two germline ends. Here the CDR3 DNA reads TGTGCCAGTTCTAAGGGGCCAATTTACAATGAGCAGTTCTTC. This codes for CASSKGPIYNEQFF.

At least ten counts were recorded for this clonotype. Being off target in a library aimed at alpha chains, this beta chain has a size of little meaning. The genes are TRBV10-2 and TRBJ2-1, with D possibly matching TRBD2 (6 bases). The CDR3 contains 11 residues. Germline values: CDR1 WSHSY, CDR2 SAAADI. The ends were cut back, 7 bases at V and 9 bases at J, with 10 bases in the middle. CDR3 DNA sequence: TGCGCCAGCAAGCTCGGGGGTGAGCAGTTCTTC. Translation gives CASKLGGEQFF.

This clonotype was observed a handful of times. Found in a library prepared for alpha chains, this beta chain is an off-target read, and its abundance has little meaning. V is TRBV10-3 and J is TRBJ2-5; 12 bases map to TRBD2. Germline V gives CDR1 ENHRY, CDR2 SYGVKD. CDR3 length: 15 amino acids. V shed 5 bases and J 6 bases; nucleotides not matched to a gene: 7. The CDR3, as DNA: TGTGCCATCAGTCTCGGACTAGCGGGAATTCAGACCCAGTACTTC. This translates into CAISLGLAGIQTQYF.

This clonotype was observed at least ten times. This beta chain was picked up by a library intended for alpha chains and is off target, so its count carries little meaning. The chain uses TRBV11-2 and TRBJ2-1; 10 bases line up with TRBD2. Germline-derived CDR1 and CDR2 are SGHAT and FQNNGV. The CDR3 is 19 amino acids. V was pared by 2 bases and J by 4 bases, with 14 bases of the junction left unmatched. CDR3 loop: CASSLPPPLAGVLYNEQFF. DNA for the CDR3: TGTGCCAGCAGCTTACCGCCCCCTCTAGCGGGGGTCTTGTACAATGAGCAGTTCTTC. Together with reference TRBV11-2 and TRBJ2-1, the CDR3 gives the full variable domain: EAGVAQSPRYKIIEKRQSVAFWCNPISGHATLYWYQQILGQGPKLLIQFQNNGVVDDSQLPKDRFSAERLKGVDSTLKIQPAKLEDSAVYLCASSLPPPLAGVLYNEQFFGPGTRLTVL.

This clonotype ranks as medium-sized (0.01 to 0.1%). Because the library targeted alpha chains, this beta chain is an off-target read whose size means little. The genes are TRBV5-1 and TRBJ1-2; D is ambiguous. The CDR3 loop spans 15 amino acids. V was cut by 3 bases and J by 2 bases, with 14 bases left in between. From germline, CDR1 is SGHRS and CDR2 YFSETQ. CDR3 amino acids: CASSSDGLFNYGYTF. The CDR3 region has the DNA TGCGCCAGCAGCTCTGACGGACTCTTCAACTATGGCTACACCTTC.

Worth noting for this clonotype: Because the library targeted alpha chains, this beta chain is an off-target read whose size means little. The V gene is TRBV7-9, the J gene TRBJ2-5; TRBD2 aligns across 10 bases. The CDR3 is made up of 15 amino acids. With 5 bases clipped from V and 4 bases from J, the junction kept 7 bases outside the gene matches. CDR1 is SEHNR and CDR2 is FQNEAQ in the germline V gene (reference sequence). This chain's CDR3 is CASSPSGRAGETQYF. CDR3 DNA sequence: TGTGCCAGCAGCCCGAGCGGGAGGGCCGGAGAGACCCAGTACTTC.

This clonotype came up many times. This beta chain is off target for a library built for alpha chains, so its abundance means little. The genes are TRBV4-1 and TRBJ2-2, with no clear D. Germline CDR1 MGHRA, CDR2 YSYEKL. CDR3 length equals 21 residues. Trimming took 3 bases from V and 0 from J, leaving 26 bases between them. DNA of the CDR3: TGCGCCAGCAGCCATCAACGACTCACCCAGTCTCCCCGGCCGAACACCGGGGAGCTGTTTTTT. Protein: CASSHQRLTQSPRPNTGELFF.

This clonotype was detected a few times. Being off target in a library aimed at alpha chains, this beta chain has a size of little meaning. This chain uses TRBV7-9 with TRBJ2-1, with D perhaps TRBD1 (6 bases). Per germline, CDR1 SEHNR and CDR2 FQNEAQ (reference sequence). CDR3 length equals 16 residues. Trimming pared 5 bases from V and 3 bases from J, leaving 17 bases between. CDR3 residues: CASSQSLDRNYNEQFF. The DNA of the CDR3 is TGTGCCAGCAGCCAATCCTTGGACAGAAACTACAATGAGCAGTTCTTC.

This clonotype rates as medium-sized. A library made for alpha chains picked up this beta chain off target, so its size means little. This chain joins TRBV28 and TRBJ2-7, with unresolved D. Per the germline V gene, CDR1 is MDHEN and CDR2 is SYDVKM. The CDR3 consists of 12 residues. The germline V and J ends were trimmed by 4 bases and 4 bases, with 8 bases remaining between them. The chain's CDR3 is CASSSMLYEQYF. In DNA, the CDR3 is TGTGCCAGCAGTTCCATGTTGTACGAGCAGTACTTC.

Note on this clonotype: This beta chain appears as a stray read in a library generated for alpha chains; its size is not informative. This sequence joins TRBV5-1 and TRBJ2-2, with TRBD1 identical over 7 bases. CDR3 length: 15 amino acids. Trimming took 3 bases from V and 2 from J; bases not matched to a gene: 4. Germline CDR1 SGHRS, CDR2 YFSETQ. The chain's CDR3 is CASSSGQLNTGELFF. The CDR3 nucleotides read TGCGCCAGCAGCTCGGGACAGCTCAACACCGGGGAGCTGTTTTTT.

In its sample, this clonotype ranks as medium-sized. An end of the junction does not agree with germline; a read error may underlie this. The library was prepared for alpha chains; this beta chain is a stray read, so its frequency means little. This sequence joins TRBV29-1 and TRBJ2-3; D might be TRBD1 (6 bases). This CDR3 is 13 amino acids long. Germline V gene lookup returns CDR1 SQVTM and CDR2 ANQGSEA. CDR3 in amino acids: CSVRARDTNTQYF. The CDR3 DNA reads TGCAGCGTTAGAGCCCGGGACACAAATACGCAGTATTTT.

This clonotype was seen ten or more times. With the library built for alpha chains, this beta chain is off target and its frequency is not meaningful. The rearrangement joins TRBV20-1 to TRBJ2-1, with 10 bases identical to TRBD2. This CDR3 spans 15 amino acids. Germline lookup yields CDR1 DFQATT and CDR2 SNEGSKA (reference sequence). V lost 6 bases and J lost 8; bases outside the gene matches: 13. The chain's CDR3 is CSATVAGGPGDEQFF. CDR3 in DNA: TGCAGTGCCACCGTAGCGGGAGGCCCCGGGGATGAGCAGTTCTTC.

This clonotype was found many times. Little can be read into the size of this beta chain, an off-target read in a library designed for alpha chains. The chain couples TRBV3-1 to TRBJ1-3; D ambiguous. The germline V and J ends were trimmed by 6 bases and 0 bases, with 15 bases remaining between them. CDR1 and CDR2 (germline): LGHDT, YNNKEL (reference sequence). The CDR3 has 16 residues. CDR3 residues: CASSYWPADSGNTIYF. The CDR3 nucleotides are TGTGCCAGCAGTTATTGGCCCGCCGACTCTGGAAACACCATATATTTT.